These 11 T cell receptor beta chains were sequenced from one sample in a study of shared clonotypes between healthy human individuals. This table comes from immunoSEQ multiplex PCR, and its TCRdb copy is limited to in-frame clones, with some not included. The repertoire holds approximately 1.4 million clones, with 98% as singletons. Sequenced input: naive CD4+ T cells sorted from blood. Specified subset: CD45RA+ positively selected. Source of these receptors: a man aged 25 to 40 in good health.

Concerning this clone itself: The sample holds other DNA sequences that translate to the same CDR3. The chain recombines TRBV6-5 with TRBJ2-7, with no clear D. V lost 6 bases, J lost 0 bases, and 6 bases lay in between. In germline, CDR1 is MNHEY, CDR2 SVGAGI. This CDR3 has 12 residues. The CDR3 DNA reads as TGTGCCAGCAGCAGGAGCTCCTACGAGCAGTACTTC. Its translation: CASSRSSYEQYF.

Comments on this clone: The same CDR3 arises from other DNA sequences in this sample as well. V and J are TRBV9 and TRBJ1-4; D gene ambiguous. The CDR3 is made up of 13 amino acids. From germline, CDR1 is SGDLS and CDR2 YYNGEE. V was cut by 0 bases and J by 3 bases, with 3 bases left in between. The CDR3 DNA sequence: TGTGCCAGCAGCGTAGGAGCTAATGAAAAACTGTTTTTT. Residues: CASSVGANEKLFF.

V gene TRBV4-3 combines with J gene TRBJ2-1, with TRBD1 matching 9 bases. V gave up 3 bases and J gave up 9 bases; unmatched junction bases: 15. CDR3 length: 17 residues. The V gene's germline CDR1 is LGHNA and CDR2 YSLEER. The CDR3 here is CASSHEPGQGRLFEQFF. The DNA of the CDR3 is TGCGCCAGCAGCCATGAACCGGGACAGGGCCGACTTTTTGAGCAGTTCTTC.

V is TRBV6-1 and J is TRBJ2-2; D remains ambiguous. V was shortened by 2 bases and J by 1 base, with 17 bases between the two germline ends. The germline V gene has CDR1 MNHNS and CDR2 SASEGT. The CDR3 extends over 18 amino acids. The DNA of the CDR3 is TGTGCCAGCAGTGAATCTGCTTTTCCTCGAAAGAACACCGGGGAGCTGTTTTTT. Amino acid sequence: CASSESAFPRKNTGELFF.

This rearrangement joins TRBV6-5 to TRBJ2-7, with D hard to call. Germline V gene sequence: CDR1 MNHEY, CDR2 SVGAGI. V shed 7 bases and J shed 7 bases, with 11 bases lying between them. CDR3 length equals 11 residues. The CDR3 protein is CASTHAREQYF. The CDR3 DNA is TGTGCCAGCACCCACGCTCGGGAGCAGTACTTC.

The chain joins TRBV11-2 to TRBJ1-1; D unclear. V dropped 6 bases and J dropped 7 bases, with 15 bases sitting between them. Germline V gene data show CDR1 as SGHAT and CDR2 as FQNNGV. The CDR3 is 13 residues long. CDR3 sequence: CASRLLERNEAFF. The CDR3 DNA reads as TGTGCCAGCAGACTACTGGAAAGAAATGAAGCTTTCTTT.

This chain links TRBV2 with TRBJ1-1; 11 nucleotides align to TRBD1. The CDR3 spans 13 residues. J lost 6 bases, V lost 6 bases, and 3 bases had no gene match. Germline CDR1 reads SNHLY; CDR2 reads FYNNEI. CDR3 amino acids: CASRDRGRAEAFF. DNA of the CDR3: TGTGCCAGCAGGGACAGGGGGCGGGCTGAAGCTTTCTTT.

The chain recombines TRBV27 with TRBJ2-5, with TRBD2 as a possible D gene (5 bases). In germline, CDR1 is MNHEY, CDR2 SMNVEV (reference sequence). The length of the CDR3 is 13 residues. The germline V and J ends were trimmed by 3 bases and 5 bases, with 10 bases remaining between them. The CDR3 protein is CASSFLAYETQYF. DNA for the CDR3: TGTGCCAGCAGTTTTCTAGCCTACGAGACCCAGTACTTC.

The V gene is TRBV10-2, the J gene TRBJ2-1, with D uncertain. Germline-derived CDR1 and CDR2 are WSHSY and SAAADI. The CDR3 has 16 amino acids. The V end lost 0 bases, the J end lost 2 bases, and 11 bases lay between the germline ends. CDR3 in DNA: TGCGCCAGCAGTGAGTCCCGGCAGAGGCCCTACAATGAGCAGTTCTTC. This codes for CASSESRQRPYNEQFF.

The CDR3 DNA reads TGCGCCAGCAGCTTGAACTGGGAGAGCTCCTACGAGCAGTACTTC. It specifies CASSLNWESSYEQYF. The genes are TRBV5-1 and TRBJ2-7; tentatively, D is TRBD2 (5 bases). The germline gives CDR1 SGHRS, CDR2 YFSETQ. The V gene lost 1 base and the J gene lost 0 bases, with 11 bases spanning the gap. The CDR3 is made up of 15 amino acids.

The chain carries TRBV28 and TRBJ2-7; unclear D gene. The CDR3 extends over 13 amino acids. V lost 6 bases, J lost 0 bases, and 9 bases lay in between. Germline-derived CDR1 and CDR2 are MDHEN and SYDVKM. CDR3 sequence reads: CASRIPVSYEQYF. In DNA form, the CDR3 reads TGTGCCAGCAGGATCCCAGTCTCCTACGAGCAGTACTTC.